The rows below give T cell receptor beta chains drawn from one sample of a study of T cell changes during pregnancy in multiple sclerosis. The repertoire was sequenced with immunoSEQ multiplex PCR; TCRdb's copy has only in-frame clones and lacks some. Of 65,000 to 70,000 clones in the sample, 85% to 95% were seen once. Here the sequenced sample was peripheral blood, taken in the third trimester of pregnancy. Receptors originate from a female donor in good health, enrolled as a control in a pregnancy study. The CDR3 runs from the conserved cysteine through the conserved F or W. The D gene is left open where the match is weak.

V gene	D gene	J gene	CDR3 DNA	CDR3 protein
TRBV7-9	NA	TRBJ2-1	TGTGCCAGCAGCTCCTTGAATGAGCAGTTCTTC	CASSSLNEQFF
TRBV29-1	NA	TRBJ2-1	TGCAGTTGTCCAGGGGTAGGCTCCTACAATGAGCAGTTCTTC	CSCPGVGSYNEQFF
TRBV5-4	TRBD2	TRBJ2-1	TGTGCCAGCAGCTCCGGGACTAGCGGGAGGGCCTCCTACAATGAGCAGTTCTTC	CASSSGTSGRASYNEQFF
TRBV7-9	TRBD1	TRBJ1-1	TGTGCCAGCAGCCGTGACAGGGGGCTTGGTGAAGCTTTCTTT	CASSRDRGLGEAFF
TRBV27	TRBD1	TRBJ2-6	TGTGCCAGCAGTTCCGGACAGGGGGCGGCTGGGGCCAACGTCCTGACTTTC	CASSSGQGAAGANVLTF
TRBV18	NA	TRBJ1-5	TGTGCCAGCTCACCAGGGGAGAATCAGCCCCAGCATTTT	CASSPGENQPQHF
TRBV19	TRBD1	TRBJ2-5	TGTGCCAGTAGTATGGGGACAGGGTTTATCGGTGAGACCCAGTACTTC	CASSMGTGFIGETQYF
TRBV10-3	NA	TRBJ1-1	TGTGCCATCAGTGCCACAGGGAACACTGAAGCTTTCTTT	CAISATGNTEAFF
TRBV30	NA	TRBJ1-2	TGTGCCTGGCGGTGGACAACGGCGTATGGCGGCTACACCTTC	CAWRWTTAYGGYTF
TRBV30	NA	TRBJ1-1	TGTGCCTGGGGCGGGGGGTCCACTGAAGCTTTCTTT	CAWGGGSTEAFF
TRBV5-6	NA	TRBJ2-5	TGTGCCAGCAGCTCGGCGGGGAGCGGGGAGACCCAGTACTTC	CASSSAGSGETQYF
TRBV2	NA	TRBJ1-2	TGTGCCAGCAGGGGAAGACAGGCCTCTAACTATGGCTACACCTTC	CASRGRQASNYGYTF
TRBV7-8	TRBD2	TRBJ2-1	TGTGCCAGCAGCTTAAGGGTGACTAGCATCCCTGAGCAGTTCTTC	CASSLRVTSIPEQFF
TRBV6-1	TRBD1	TRBJ1-1	TGTGCCAGCAGGACAGGGGATGAAAAAACTGAAGCTTTCTTT	CASRTGDEKTEAFF
TRBV20-1	NA	TRBJ1-1	TGCAGTGCTGAACGGGGCACTGAAGCTTTCTTT	CSAERGTEAFF
TRBV5-5	NA	TRBJ2-3	TGTGCCAGCAGCTTGTTCGGACTGATTGATACGCAGTATTTT	CASSLFGLIDTQYF
TRBV11-3	NA	TRBJ2-3	TGTGCCAGCAGCCGGAACAGGGCGTCAGATACGCAGTATTTT	CASSRNRASDTQYF
TRBV11-2	TRBD1	TRBJ1-1	TGTGCCAGCAGCTTAATGACAGGGGCGGTCACTGAAGCTTTCTTT	CASSLMTGAVTEAFF
TRBV28	TRBD1	TRBJ1-4	TGTGCCAGCAGTTCAACCGGACAGGGCAATGAAAAACTGTTTTTT	CASSSTGQGNEKLFF
TRBV7-2	NA	TRBJ1-2	TGTGCCAGCAGCTTATGGGGCGAGAACTATGGCTACACCTTC	CASSLWGENYGYTF